Below, 2 T cell receptor beta chains from the same sample are listed, as sequenced in a study of blood T cell repertoires in COVID-19. The method was immunoSEQ multiplex PCR; TCRdb's version includes in-frame clones alone and lacks a portion of them. The sample includes about 350,000 clones, roughly 89% seen only once; the top ten take roughly a tenth. Specimen: peripheral blood. All receptors come from a man aged 25-45 years with COVID-19, enrolled during active disease.

V and J are TRBV11-1 and TRBJ2-3; 12 bases match TRBD2. The CDR3 runs to 16 residues. Unmatched junction bases numbered 4, after V lost 3 bases and J lost 3 bases. The germline V gene encodes CDR1 SGHAT and CDR2 FQDESV (reference sequence). In DNA form, the CDR3 reads TGTGCCAGCAGCTTCCTAGCGGGGGGGATTACAGATACGCAGTATTTT. Residues: CASSFLAGGITDTQYF.

The chain recombines TRBV10-3 with TRBJ2-7; 10 bases match TRBD1. The CDR3 length is 15 residues. Trimming at V came to 4 bases and at J to 2 bases, leaving 5 bases not matched to a gene. Looked up from germline, CDR1 is ENHRY and CDR2 is SYGVKD. The CDR3 region has the DNA TGTGCCATCAGTGTAGGGACAGGGGTCCCCTACGAGCAGTACTTC. This encodes CAISVGTGVPYEQYF.